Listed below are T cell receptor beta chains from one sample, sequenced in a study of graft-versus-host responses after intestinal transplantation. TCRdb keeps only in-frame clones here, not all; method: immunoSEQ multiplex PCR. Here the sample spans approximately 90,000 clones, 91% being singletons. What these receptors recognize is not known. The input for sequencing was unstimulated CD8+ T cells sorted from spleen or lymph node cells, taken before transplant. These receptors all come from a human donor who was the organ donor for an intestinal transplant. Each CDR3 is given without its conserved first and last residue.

CDR3: ASTYSGDNEQF
V: TRBV6-5

CDR3: ASNFFPGQGLNEQF
V: TRBV6-6

CDR3: ASSELIGLRKGTQY
V: TRBV6-1

CDR3: ATSVLRGEGQPQH
V: TRBV15

CDR3: ASSPGGGEYGYT
V: TRBV21-1

CDR3: ASSWSPLSGLLAEQY
V: TRBV27

CDR3: ASSPTDYYEQY
V: TRBV7-3

CDR3: ASSPLVTGGGETQY
V: TRBV27

CDR3: ASSLAGTGVSEQY
V: TRBV7-6

CDR3: ASSPEGLLVSYEQY
V: TRBV4-1

CDR3: ASSPNPSREGPF
V: TRBV7-9

CDR3: ASSEGQGMNTEAF
V: TRBV7-8

CDR3: ASRAGYNEQF
V: TRBV13

CDR3: ASSQGLSYEQY
V: TRBV4-1

CDR3: ASSAQGWAHGYT
V: TRBV5-6

CDR3: ASSFYGTGLTDTQY
V: TRBV5-1

CDR3: AISALAGGWTDTQY
V: TRBV10-3

CDR3: ASSDRGTGELF
V: TRBV6-5

CDR3: ASSIQGALDEQY
V: TRBV19

CDR3: ASSPGQNYNEQF
V: TRBV4-1

CDR3: ASSEGGNQPQH
V: TRBV9

CDR3: ASSPYPPKGRNYSNQPQH
V: TRBV18

CDR3: ASRKDRGIQY
V: TRBV10-1

CDR3: ASSFGGFLEETQY
V: TRBV27

CDR3: ASRPPGGDHYEQY
V: TRBV27

CDR3: ASSAGDRDLYQGGELF
V: TRBV9

CDR3: ASSLGAGGEFTEAF
V: TRBV28

CDR3: ASSLPLTRGEQY
V: TRBV11-2

CDR3: ASSLTSGGYNEQF
V: TRBV19

CDR3: ASSTGTSVPSTDTQY
V: TRBV18

CDR3: ASSLSTSGRNEQF
V: TRBV11-1

CDR3: ASSFSGNNEQF
V: TRBV7-6

CDR3: ASSESLAYEQY
V: TRBV6-1

CDR3: ASSDTGTGNYEQY
V: TRBV27